The subject of this entry is one T cell receptor beta chain. Its cognate antigen is unknown. This sample is drawn from a study of T cell responses to AZD1222 COVID-19 vaccine. Assay used: immunoSEQ multiplex PCR; TCRdb lists only in-frame clones, some missing. The sample lists roughly 100,000 clones, about nine tenths occurring once. Study results and limitations: Seropositive AZD1222 recipients at baseline numbered only six or seven. After the peak T cell response, and only then, were repertoires sampled. Across spike, vaccine-associated CD4 TCRs were found, dominant at 160-218 and 743-854. The donor group comprised mostly white British people and more females; the analysis possibly underestimated clonal diversity.

The J segment lost 8 bases and the V segment lost 4 bases, leaving 8 bases of the junction unmatched. This CDR3 spans 13 amino acids. From germline, CDR1 is SGHNT and CDR2 YYREEE (reference sequence). The sample was peripheral blood, taken on day 0 of AZD1222 vaccination. The sequence derives from an adult in good health. The chain joins TRBV5-4 to TRBJ1-1; 7 bases fit TRBD1. CDR3 sequence: CASSPRDRPEAFF. CDR3 nucleotide sequence: TGTGCCAGCAGCCCCCGGGACAGACCGGAAGCTTTCTTT.